This is a list of T cell receptor beta chains from one sample in a study of cytomegalovirus exposure and HLA in healthy donors. Measured with immunoSEQ multiplex PCR; TCRdb has only the in-frame clones, and not every one. The sample lists 220,000 or so clones, roughly four fifths occurring once. The specimen was PBMCs. These receptors all stem from a woman in her thirties or forties in good health and CMV-seronegative. The CDR3 runs from the conserved cysteine through the conserved F or W. The D gene is left open where the match is weak. Not every row has a clone size; where given, it reads once, few, many or a size class.

size: -; J: TRBJ2-3; V: TRBV9; D: -; CDR3: CASSSRPGGTDTQYF; DNA: TGTGCCAGCAGCTCCCGGCCGGGGGGCACAGATACGCAGTATTTT
size: -; J: TRBJ1-2; V: TRBV19; D: -; CDR3: CASKGDTGSRYGYTF; DNA: TGTGCCAGTAAAGGGGATACAGGGTCGAGATATGGCTACACCTTC
size: -; J: TRBJ1-3; V: TRBV6-6; D: -; CDR3: CASSSGGGNTIYF; DNA: TGTGCCAGCAGTTCGGGGGGTGGAAACACCATATATTTT
size: few; J: TRBJ2-1; V: TRBV5-1; D: TRBD1; CDR3: CASSRGQGRYNEQFF; DNA: TGCGCCAGCAGCCGCGGACAGGGTCGTTACAATGAGCAGTTCTTC
size: -; J: TRBJ1-1; V: TRBV19; D: -; CDR3: CASRMRRRGGQDTEAFF; DNA: TGTGCCAGTAGGATGCGGCGGAGAGGGGGACAAGACACTGAAGCTTTCTTT
size: -; J: TRBJ2-2; V: TRBV5-1; D: TRBD2; CDR3: CASSQTSARNTGELFF; DNA: TGCGCCAGCAGCCAAACTAGCGCCAGGAACACCGGGGAGCTGTTTTTT
size: -; J: TRBJ2-7; V: TRBV6-5; D: -; CDR3: CASSYARGSYEQYF; DNA: TGTGCCAGCAGTTACGCCAGGGGATCCTACGAGCAGTACTTC
size: -; J: TRBJ2-7; V: TRBV10-2; D: -; CDR3: CASSEQVSSEQYF; DNA: TGCGCCAGCAGTGAGCAGGTATCCAGCGAGCAGTACTTC
size: few; J: TRBJ2-1; V: TRBV18; D: TRBD2; CDR3: CASSPQGLVNNEQFF; DNA: TGTGCCAGCTCACCGCAGGGACTAGTAAACAATGAGCAGTTCTTC
size: -; J: TRBJ2-1; V: TRBV29-1; D: TRBD2; CDR3: CSAYSGSDVNEQFF; DNA: TGCAGCGCATATAGCGGGAGTGACGTCAATGAGCAGTTCTTC
size: -; J: TRBJ2-1; V: TRBV11-2; D: TRBD2; CDR3: CASSLGLAGVEQFF; DNA: TGTGCCAGCAGCTTGGGACTAGCGGGAGTTGAGCAGTTCTTC
size: -; J: TRBJ2-7; V: TRBV9; D: TRBD1; CDR3: CASSVGPGQDYEQYF; DNA: TGTGCCAGCAGCGTAGGTCCGGGACAGGACTACGAGCAGTACTTC
size: -; J: TRBJ2-1; V: TRBV18; D: -; CDR3: CASSPNLQDNEQFF; DNA: TGTGCCAGCTCACCGAACCTCCAGGACAATGAGCAGTTCTTC
size: -; J: TRBJ1-4; V: TRBV9; D: -; CDR3: CASSSAGGLNEKLFF; DNA: TGTGCCAGCAGCTCAGCGGGGGGGCTTAATGAAAAACTGTTTTTT
size: -; J: TRBJ1-5; V: TRBV21-1; D: -; CDR3: CASSKVSAGGRQPQHF; DNA: TGTGCCAGCAGCAAAGTGTCGGCAGGGGGCCGTCAGCCCCAGCATTTT
size: -; J: TRBJ2-3; V: TRBV5-1; D: TRBD2; CDR3: CASSSMASGVLGTDTQYF; DNA: TGCGCCAGCAGCTCGATGGCTAGCGGGGTACTAGGCACAGATACGCAGTATTTT
size: -; J: TRBJ1-6; V: TRBV7-9; D: -; CDR3: CASSLTNLNSPLHF; DNA: TGTGCCAGCAGCTTAACTAACTTAAATTCACCCCTCCACTTT
size: -; J: TRBJ1-2; V: TRBV12-5; D: TRBD1; CDR3: CASGLVLFRDRANYGYTF; DNA: TGTGCTAGTGGTTTGGTACTTTTCCGGGACAGGGCTAACTATGGCTACACCTTC
size: -; J: TRBJ1-4; V: TRBV7-9; D: TRBD1; CDR3: CASSAGQGDGFTRKLFF; DNA: TGTGCCAGCAGCGCAGGACAGGGGGACGGATTTACGAGAAAACTGTTTTTT
size: -; J: TRBJ2-7; V: TRBV10-3; D: -; CDR3: CATTAGYEQYF; DNA: TGTGCCACCACAGCGGGTTACGAGCAGTACTTC
size: once; J: TRBJ1-3; V: TRBV30; D: -; CDR3: CAWIRGGIPGNTIYF; DNA: TGTGCCTGGATCAGAGGGGGAATCCCTGGAAACACCATATATTTT
size: -; J: TRBJ1-5; V: TRBV18; D: -; CDR3: CASSPTDTNQPQHF; DNA: TGTGCCAGCTCACCCACGGACACGAATCAGCCCCAGCATTTT
size: -; J: TRBJ2-7; V: TRBV4-1; D: -; CDR3: CASNWALGADEQYF; DNA: TGCGCCAGCAACTGGGCTCTGGGGGCAGACGAGCAGTACTTC
size: -; J: TRBJ2-2; V: TRBV27; D: -; CDR3: CASEGRASAGELFF; DNA: TGTGCCAGCGAAGGCAGGGCCTCCGCCGGGGAGCTGTTTTTT
size: -; J: TRBJ2-2; V: TRBV9; D: -; CDR3: CASSVVGGVEEMNTGELFF; DNA: TGTGCCAGCAGCGTAGTAGGAGGTGTTGAAGAAATGAACACCGGGGAGCTGTTTTTT
size: -; J: TRBJ2-7; V: TRBV9; D: -; CDR3: CASSVATSYEQYF; DNA: TGTGCCAGCAGCGTAGCAACTTCCTACGAGCAGTACTTC
size: once; J: TRBJ1-3; V: TRBV30; D: TRBD1; CDR3: CAWSRDSSNTIYF; DNA: TGTGCCTGGAGTAGGGACAGCTCAAACACCATATATTTT
size: -; J: TRBJ2-6; V: TRBV27; D: TRBD2; CDR3: CASRGGSSGANVLTF; DNA: TGTGCCAGCAGGGGGGGGAGCTCTGGGGCCAACGTCCTGACTTTC
size: -; J: TRBJ1-5; V: TRBV4-1; D: -; CDR3: CASSPDIWNQPQHF; DNA: TGCGCCAGCAGCCCGGACATTTGGAATCAGCCCCAGCATTTT
size: -; J: TRBJ2-7; V: TRBV27; D: TRBD1; CDR3: CASSLSNRAATGTAYEQYF; DNA: TGTGCCAGCAGTTTATCGAATCGGGCCGCGACAGGGACCGCCTACGAGCAGTACTTC
size: -; J: TRBJ1-5; V: TRBV5-1; D: -; CDR3: CASSLEGHQPQHF; DNA: TGCGCCAGCAGCTTGGAGGGGCACCAGCCCCAGCATTTT
size: -; J: TRBJ2-6; V: TRBV7-6; D: -; CDR3: CASSLLSNSGANVLTF; DNA: TGTGCCAGCAGCCTCCTCAGTAACTCTGGGGCCAACGTCCTGACTTTC
size: -; J: TRBJ1-6; V: TRBV28; D: TRBD1; CDR3: CASTGQGISPLHF; DNA: TGTGCCAGCACGGGACAGGGGATTTCACCCCTCCACTTT
size: few; J: TRBJ2-3; V: TRBV4-2; D: -; CDR3: CASSQLRSGTDTQYF; DNA: TGTGCCAGCAGCCAACTCCGGTCGGGGACAGATACGCAGTATTTT
size: -; J: TRBJ2-5; V: TRBV9; D: TRBD2; CDR3: CASSVGALAGKSQETQYF; DNA: TGTGCCAGCAGCGTAGGAGCCTTAGCGGGAAAATCCCAAGAGACCCAGTACTTC
size: -; J: TRBJ1-2; V: TRBV27; D: TRBD1; CDR3: CASSTRQGVNYGYTF; DNA: TGTGCCAGCAGTACTAGACAGGGGGTTAACTATGGCTACACCTTC
size: -; J: TRBJ1-2; V: TRBV6-5; D: -; CDR3: CASSYSRGARGYTF; DNA: TGTGCCAGCAGTTACTCCCGGGGGGCGCGCGGCTACACCTTC
size: -; J: TRBJ2-2; V: TRBV5-1; D: TRBD2; CDR3: CASGGSAGVVTGELFF; DNA: TGCGCCAGCGGGGGTAGTGCGGGAGTTGTTACCGGGGAGCTGTTTTTT
size: -; J: TRBJ1-1; V: TRBV25-1; D: -; CDR3: CASSSFEAGPRGKAFF; DNA: TGTGCCAGCAGTTCCTTTGAGGCCGGACCTAGGGGCAAAGCTTTCTTT
size: -; J: TRBJ1-1; V: TRBV6-5; D: -; CDR3: CASSYSRGRTEAFF; DNA: TGTGCCAGCAGTTACTCGAGGGGGAGAACTGAAGCTTTCTTT
size: -; J: TRBJ2-5; V: TRBV28; D: TRBD2; CDR3: CASSSSGRYQETQYF; DNA: TGTGCCAGCAGCTCTAGCGGGAGGTACCAAGAGACCCAGTACTTC
size: -; J: TRBJ2-3; V: TRBV4-2; D: TRBD2; CDR3: CASSQDFRTSGLDTQYF; DNA: TGTGCCAGCAGCCAAGATTTCCGGACTAGCGGGTTAGATACGCAGTATTTT
size: once; J: TRBJ1-4; V: TRBV25-1; D: TRBD1; CDR3: CASSLPPGQGNEKLFF; DNA: TGTGCCAGCAGTCTCCCACCGGGACAGGGGAATGAAAAACTGTTTTTT
size: -; J: TRBJ2-7; V: TRBV27; D: TRBD2; CDR3: CAAGTIPTEQYF; DNA: TGTGCCGCCGGGACTATACCAACCGAGCAGTACTTC
size: -; J: TRBJ2-7; V: TRBV10-2; D: -; CDR3: CASRVQGSYEQYF; DNA: TGCGCCAGCAGGGTACAGGGCTCCTACGAGCAGTACTTC
size: -; J: TRBJ2-5; V: TRBV29-1; D: TRBD1; CDR3: CSVGTGAQETQYF; DNA: TGCAGCGTGGGGACAGGGGCTCAAGAGACCCAGTACTTC
size: few; J: TRBJ2-1; V: TRBV19; D: -; CDR3: CASSILISGINEQFF; DNA: TGTGCCAGTAGTATACTGATCTCCGGGATAAATGAGCAGTTCTTC
size: -; J: TRBJ1-4; V: TRBV20-1; D: TRBD1; CDR3: CSASVDRPSF; DNA: TGCAGTGCGTCGGTGGACAGGCCGTCTTTT
size: -; J: TRBJ2-7; V: TRBV7-8; D: TRBD1; CDR3: CASSLSGQGSHEQYF; DNA: TGTGCCAGCAGCTTGTCGGGACAGGGGTCCCACGAGCAGTACTTC
size: -; J: TRBJ1-2; V: TRBV19; D: TRBD1; CDR3: CASSSGQGSPALANYGYTF; DNA: TGTGCCAGTAGTTCGGGACAGGGCTCTCCCGCCCTAGCTAACTATGGCTACACCTTC
size: -; J: TRBJ2-7; V: TRBV25-1; D: TRBD1; CDR3: CASSPLGQGINEQYF; DNA: TGTGCCAGCAGTCCACTGGGACAGGGTATCAACGAGCAGTACTTC
size: -; J: TRBJ1-1; V: TRBV2; D: TRBD1; CDR3: CASSLRGTGMNTEAFF; DNA: TGTGCCAGCAGTCTTCGAGGGACAGGGATGAACACTGAAGCTTTCTTT
size: -; J: TRBJ2-7; V: TRBV5-1; D: TRBD2; CDR3: CASSRGGLEQYF; DNA: TGCGCCAGCAGCCGGGGAGGGCTCGAGCAGTACTTC
size: -; J: TRBJ1-4; V: TRBV5-1; D: TRBD1; CDR3: CASSAGTGYGEKLFF; DNA: TGCGCCAGCAGCGCCGGGACAGGGTATGGGGAAAAACTGTTTTTT
size: -; J: TRBJ2-7; V: TRBV5-1; D: TRBD2; CDR3: CASSEGLAGRYEQYF; DNA: TGCGCCAGCAGCGAAGGACTAGCGGGAAGGTACGAGCAGTACTTC
size: -; J: TRBJ2-7; V: TRBV28; D: -; CDR3: CASSLSFAAVPYEQYF; DNA: TGTGCCAGCAGTTTATCCTTCGCGGCCGTCCCCTACGAGCAGTACTTC